This TCR beta chain stems from a study of blood T cells in healthy people across ages. Study-level results: With naive T cell percentage, TCR beta diversity showed a strong correlation.

This clonotype was found a few times. The antigen is not known. Primed by a sample-barcoded 5' primer and a J-beta primer mix, a second PCR proceeded for 7 to 11 cycles. TCRdb ran MiXCR on the 5' RACE reads and lists one entry per CDR3 protein. Of around 1,000,000 distinct CDR3 sequences in the sample, approximately 26% are singletons; the top ten hold around 0.75%. These data were also reused for a study on T cells of mothers and their children. Turning to that study: Researchers put all of the extracted RNA into cDNA synthesis, using roughly 1.4 ug per 15 ul. Within related and unrelated pairs, thymic selection shapes TCR recombination output in a similar way. Related mother-child pairs showed slightly, non-significantly higher overlap than unrelated pairs.

The sequence derives from a girl under 10 years old in good health. Sequencing was done on a sample of blood.

Here the CDR3 DNA reads TGTGCCAGCAACCCTAAGGGGGGTCCTAATGAAAAACTGTTTTTT. It yields the protein CASNPKGGPNEKLFF. The chain links TRBV12-3 or TRBV12-4 to TRBJ1-4; perhaps TRBD1 as D (6 bases). This CDR3 contains 15 residues. The V end was cut by 7 bases, the J end by 3 bases, with 15 bases between.